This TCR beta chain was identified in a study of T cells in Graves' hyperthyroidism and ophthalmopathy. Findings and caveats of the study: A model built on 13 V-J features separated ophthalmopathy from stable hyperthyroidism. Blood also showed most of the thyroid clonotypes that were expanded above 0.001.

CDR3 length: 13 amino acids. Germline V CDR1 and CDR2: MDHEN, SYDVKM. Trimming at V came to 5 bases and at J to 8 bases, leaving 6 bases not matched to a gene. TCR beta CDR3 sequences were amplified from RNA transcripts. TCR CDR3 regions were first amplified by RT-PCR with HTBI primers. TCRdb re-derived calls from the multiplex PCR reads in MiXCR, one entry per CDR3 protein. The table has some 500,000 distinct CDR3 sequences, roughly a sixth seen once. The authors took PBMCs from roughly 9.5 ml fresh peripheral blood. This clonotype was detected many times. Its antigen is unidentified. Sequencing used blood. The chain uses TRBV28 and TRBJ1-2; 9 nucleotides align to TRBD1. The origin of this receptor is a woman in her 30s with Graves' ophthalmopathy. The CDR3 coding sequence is TGTGCCAGCAGTGGGACAGGGACATACGGCTACACCTTC. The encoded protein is CASSGTGTYGYTF.